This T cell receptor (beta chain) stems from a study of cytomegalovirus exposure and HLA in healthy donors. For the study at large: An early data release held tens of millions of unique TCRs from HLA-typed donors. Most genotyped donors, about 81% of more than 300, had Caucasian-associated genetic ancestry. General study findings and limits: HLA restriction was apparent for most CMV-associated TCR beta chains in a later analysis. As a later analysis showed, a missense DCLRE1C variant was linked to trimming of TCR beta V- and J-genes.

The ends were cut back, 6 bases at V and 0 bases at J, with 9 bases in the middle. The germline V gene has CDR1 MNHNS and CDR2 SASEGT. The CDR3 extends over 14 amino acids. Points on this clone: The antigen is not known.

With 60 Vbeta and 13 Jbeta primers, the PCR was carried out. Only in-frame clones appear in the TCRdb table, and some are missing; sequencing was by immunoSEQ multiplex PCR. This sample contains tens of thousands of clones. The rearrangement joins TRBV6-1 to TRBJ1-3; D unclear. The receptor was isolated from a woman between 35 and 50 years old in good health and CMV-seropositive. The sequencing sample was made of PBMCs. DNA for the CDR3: TGTGCCAGCAGCATGGGCAGCTCTGGAAACACCATATATTTT. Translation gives CASSMGSSGNTIYF.